Listed below are T cell receptor beta chains from one sample, sequenced in a study of blood T cells in healthy people across ages. A single record per CDR3 protein comes from TCRdb applying MiXCR to the 5' RACE reads. Of about 1 million distinct CDR3 sequences in the sample, 45% are singletons; the top ten hold approximately 20%. What was sequenced was blood. The receptors stem from a woman aged 55-70 years in good health. The CDR3 runs from the conserved cysteine through the conserved F or W. D genes are given only for firm matches. The size of a clone is reported for some rows only, either as once, few or many, or as a class for expanded clones.

J: TRBJ2-5; D: TRBD1; V: TRBV10-3; size: few; CDR3: CAISEPTGLEHQETQYF; DNA: TGTGCCATCAGTGAGCCGACAGGGCTCGAACACCAAGAGACCCAGTACTTC
J: TRBJ2-3; D: .; V: TRBV27; size: .; CDR3: CASSNRRGPDTQYF; DNA: TGTGCCAGCAGTAATCGACGGGGGCCCGATACGCAGTATTTT
J: TRBJ2-1; D: .; V: TRBV2; size: many; CDR3: CASSGSGDEQFF; DNA: TGTGCCAGCAGTGGTTCGGGTGATGAGCAGTTCTTC
J: TRBJ2-7; D: TRBD2; V: TRBV28; size: .; CDR3: CASAAAGIYEQYF; DNA: TGTGCCAGCGCCGCAGCGGGGATATACGAGCAGTACTTC
J: TRBJ2-3; D: .; V: TRBV6-6; size: few; CDR3: CASSYLGATTDTQYF; DNA: TGTGCCAGCAGTTACTTGGGTGCGACCACAGATACGCAGTATTTT
J: TRBJ1-2; D: .; V: TRBV6-1; size: .; CDR3: CASSEDKYGYTF; DNA: TGTGCCAGCAGTGAGGACAAATATGGCTACACCTTC
J: TRBJ2-7; D: TRBD1; V: TRBV6-5; size: .; CDR3: CASSYSGQGFYEQYF; DNA: TGTGCCAGCAGTTACTCGGGACAGGGTTTCTACGAGCAGTACTTC
J: TRBJ2-6; D: .; V: TRBV7-9; size: .; CDR3: CASSRQGSILSGANVLTF; DNA: TGTGCCAGCAGCCGTCAGGGTAGTATCCTATCTGGGGCCAACGTCCTGACTTTC
J: TRBJ1-2; D: .; V: TRBV7-2; size: few; CDR3: CASSSRPQSIYGYTF; DNA: TGTGCCAGCAGCTCTCGCCCACAGAGCATCTATGGCTACACCTTC
J: TRBJ1-1; D: .; V: TRBV12-3/TRBV12-4; size: .; CDR3: CASNLRGLNTEAFF; DNA: TGTGCCAGCAACTTACGGGGGCTGAACACTGAAGCTTTCTTT
J: TRBJ1-5; D: TRBD1; V: TRBV6-5; size: once; CDR3: CASAETGGNQPQHF; DNA: TGTGCCAGCGCCGAGACAGGGGGCAATCAGCCCCAGCATTTT
J: TRBJ2-3; D: .; V: TRBV7-2; size: .; CDR3: CASSQYSSTDTQYF; DNA: TGTGCCAGCAGCCAGTACTCTAGCACAGATACGCAGTATTTT
J: TRBJ2-2; D: TRBD1; V: TRBV11-1; size: few; CDR3: CASSLPNPGQGYTGELFF; DNA: TGTGCCAGCAGCTTACCTAATCCGGGACAGGGCTACACCGGGGAGCTGTTTTTT
J: TRBJ2-1; D: TRBD2; V: TRBV28; size: .; CDR3: CASVAGGLSNEQFF; DNA: TGTGCCAGCGTGGCGGGAGGGCTTTCCAATGAGCAGTTCTTC
J: TRBJ1-5; D: .; V: TRBV2; size: .; CDR3: CASTEGNQPQHF; DNA: TGTGCCAGCACGGAGGGCAATCAGCCCCAGCATTTT
J: TRBJ2-2; D: .; V: TRBV19; size: .; CDR3: CASSILQDTGELFF; DNA: TGTGCCAGTAGTATCTTGCAGGACACCGGGGAGCTGTTTTTT
J: TRBJ1-1; D: .; V: TRBV14; size: .; CDR3: CASSHPGPWGTEAFF; DNA: TGTGCCAGCAGCCATCCCGGACCCTGGGGCACTGAAGCTTTCTTT
J: TRBJ1-5; D: .; V: TRBV25-1; size: .; CDR3: CASQYKQPQHF; DNA: TGTGCCAGCCAATACAAACAGCCCCAGCATTTT
J: TRBJ1-1; D: .; V: TRBV28; size: .; CDR3: CASSSRDKNTEAFF; DNA: TGTGCCAGCAGCTCCCGTGACAAGAACACTGAAGCTTTCTTT
J: TRBJ2-5; D: .; V: TRBV5-4; size: few; CDR3: CASPHQIKETQYF; DNA: TGTGCCAGTCCCCACCAGATCAAAGAGACCCAGTACTTC
J: TRBJ2-1; D: .; V: TRBV20-1; size: many; CDR3: CSARDPSAWQFF; DNA: TGCAGTGCTAGAGATCCGTCGGCCTGGCAGTTCTTC
J: TRBJ2-3; D: TRBD2; V: TRBV9; size: .; CDR3: CASSVDGAGGLVGTDTQYF; DNA: TGTGCCAGCAGCGTAGATGGAGCGGGAGGGCTTGTCGGCACAGATACGCAGTATTTT
J: TRBJ2-1; D: TRBD2; V: TRBV20-1; size: .; CDR3: CSARASGRARNEQFF; DNA: TGCAGTGCTAGGGCTAGCGGGAGGGCCAGGAATGAGCAGTTCTTC
J: TRBJ2-5; D: TRBD2; V: TRBV5-8; size: few; CDR3: CASSPGTSLETQYF; DNA: TGTGCCAGCAGCCCCGGGACTAGTCTAGAGACCCAGTACTTC
J: TRBJ2-1; D: .; V: TRBV7-2; size: .; CDR3: CASSLDVNNNEQFF; DNA: TGTGCCAGCAGCTTAGATGTCAACAACAATGAGCAGTTCTTC
J: TRBJ2-5; D: .; V: TRBV7-9; size: few; CDR3: CASSLSVGEEETQYF; DNA: TGTGCCAGCAGCTTATCCGTCGGGGAGGAAGAGACCCAGTACTTC
J: TRBJ2-4; D: TRBD2; V: TRBV28; size: .; CDR3: CASSSLAGGLGKNIQYF; DNA: TGTGCCAGCAGTTCATTAGCGGGAGGGCTTGGCAAAAACATTCAGTACTTC
J: TRBJ2-1; D: .; V: TRBV27; size: .; CDR3: CASSAASEARSSYNEQFF; DNA: TGTGCCAGCAGTGCGGCCTCCGAGGCGCGGAGCTCCTACAATGAGCAGTTCTTC
J: TRBJ2-7; D: TRBD2; V: TRBV6-5; size: .; CDR3: CASSFSGLAGVFYEQYF; DNA: TGTGCCAGCAGCTTCTCTGGACTAGCGGGAGTGTTCTACGAGCAGTACTTC
J: TRBJ1-5; D: .; V: TRBV20-1; size: .; CDR3: CSARDYRDVSNQPQHF; DNA: TGCAGTGCTAGAGATTATAGGGACGTTAGCAATCAGCCCCAGCATTTT
J: TRBJ2-6; D: .; V: TRBV18; size: .; CDR3: CASSQRQTPNSGANVLTF; DNA: TGTGCCAGCTCACAGAGACAGACACCGAACTCTGGGGCCAACGTCCTGACTTTC
J: TRBJ2-3; D: TRBD2; V: TRBV20-1; size: .; CDR3: CSASTLAGGIRIDTQYF; DNA: TGCAGTGCTAGTACACTAGCGGGAGGGATCCGAATAGATACGCAGTATTTT
J: TRBJ2-5; D: TRBD2; V: TRBV14; size: .; CDR3: CASSQDERAGGATQYF; DNA: TGTGCCAGCAGCCAAGACGAGAGAGCGGGAGGGGCGACCCAGTACTTC
J: TRBJ1-2; D: TRBD1; V: TRBV6-5; size: few; CDR3: CASSYLDREHYGYTF; DNA: TGTGCCAGCAGTTACTTAGACAGGGAGCACTATGGCTACACCTTC
J: TRBJ2-3; D: TRBD1; V: TRBV20-1; size: .; CDR3: CSAGQAPDTQYF; DNA: TGCAGTGCAGGACAGGCCCCAGATACGCAGTATTTT
J: TRBJ2-7; D: .; V: TRBV11-1; size: few; CDR3: CASSLEAFYEQYF; DNA: TGTGCCAGCAGCTTAGAGGCCTTCTACGAGCAGTACTTC
J: TRBJ2-6; D: .; V: TRBV28; size: .; CDR3: CASTADRDVASGANVLTF; DNA: TGTGCCAGCACCGCGGACAGAGACGTCGCCTCTGGGGCCAACGTCCTGACTTTC
J: TRBJ2-2; D: .; V: TRBV7-8; size: .; CDR3: CASSLYSNTGELFF; DNA: TGTGCCAGCAGCTTATACTCGAACACCGGGGAGCTGTTTTTT
J: TRBJ1-1; D: .; V: TRBV21-1; size: .; CDR3: CASSKRLNTEAFF; DNA: TGTGCCAGCAGCAAACGACTGAACACTGAAGCTTTCTTT
J: TRBJ2-7; D: TRBD2; V: TRBV24-1; size: .; CDR3: CATSDSLAGGPGSYNEQYF; DNA: TGTGCCACCAGTGATTCTCTAGCGGGAGGCCCGGGGTCCTACAATGAGCAGTACTTC
J: TRBJ1-6; D: .; V: TRBV9; size: many; CDR3: CASSGAPHNSPLHF; DNA: TGTGCCAGCAGCGGGGCCCCCCATAATTCACCCCTCCACTTT
J: TRBJ2-7; D: .; V: TRBV20-1; size: .; CDR3: CSAFPGDQLEYEQYF; DNA: TGCAGTGCTTTTCCCGGGGACCAGCTGGAGTACGAGCAGTACTTC
J: TRBJ2-5; D: TRBD1; V: TRBV29-1; size: few; CDR3: CSVTGGQETQYF; DNA: TGCAGCGTGACAGGGGGCCAAGAGACCCAGTACTTC
J: TRBJ2-1; D: TRBD1; V: TRBV9; size: once; CDR3: CASSVVGQDYNEQFF; DNA: TGTGCCAGCAGCGTAGTAGGACAGGATTACAATGAGCAGTTCTTC
J: TRBJ2-4; D: TRBD2; V: TRBV2; size: .; CDR3: CASSATSGSGSYNEQYF; DNA: TGTGCCAGCAGTGCGACTAGCGGGAGTGGCTCCTACAATGAGCAGTACTTC
J: TRBJ2-3; D: .; V: TRBV12-3/TRBV12-4; size: .; CDR3: CASTFAADTDTQYF; DNA: TGTGCCAGCACCTTCGCCGCGGACACAGATACGCAGTATTTT
J: TRBJ2-6; D: TRBD1; V: TRBV28; size: .; CDR3: CASSLFGQGIPSGANVLTF; DNA: TGTGCCAGCAGTTTATTCGGACAGGGGATTCCTTCTGGGGCCAACGTCCTGACTTTC